Listed below are T cell receptor beta chains from one sample, sequenced in a study of shared clonotypes between healthy human individuals. TCRdb's copy holds only in-frame clones and misses some; the assay was immunoSEQ multiplex PCR. This sample carries just over 2,000,000 clones, approximately 94% of them seen once, and the ten largest clones take 1.1%. The sample taken for sequencing was naive CD8+ T cells sorted from blood. The receptors originated from a man aged 18 to 30 in good health. The conserved cysteine and the conserved F or W are not part of the CDR3 here. The order of the fields is clone size, J gene, V gene, CDR3 protein. Rows give clone size only sometimes, using once, few, many, or a class for an expanded clone.

.,TRBJ2-7,TRBV15,ATSRPSVPLEQY
.,TRBJ2-7,TRBV29-1,SVGDGPYEQY
once,TRBJ2-4,TRBV2,ASRVVRTGENIQY
.,TRBJ2-1,TRBV4-1,ASSQVTGEKYNEQF
.,TRBJ2-2,TRBV7-9,ASSRVGGGANTGELF
.,TRBJ1-1,TRBV4-3,ASSQDGSGLLEAF
.,TRBJ1-6,TRBV13,ASSLEWGQGNSPLH
.,TRBJ2-6,TRBV7-9,ASSQTTGANVLT
.,TRBJ1-2,TRBV27,ASSLGGGYGYT
.,TRBJ1-6,TRBV5-8,ASCPIPGGSYNSPLH
once,TRBJ1-2,TRBV30,AWAGTEINYGYT
.,TRBJ2-7,TRBV4-1,ASSQEGRVPIYEQY
.,TRBJ2-6,TRBV2,ASEYFLSGANVLT
.,TRBJ2-7,TRBV9,ASSASSGGPYEQY
.,TRBJ2-7,TRBV5-8,ASSSGVTYEQY
.,TRBJ2-7,TRBV4-3,ASSQGWEGGYEQY
.,TRBJ1-2,TRBV28,ASSFGQGVSNYGYT
.,TRBJ1-2,TRBV14,ASSQAQMFYGYT
.,TRBJ2-1,TRBV4-1,ASSQPTGSYNEQF
once,TRBJ2-3,TRBV27,ASSWVRSDTQY
.,TRBJ2-2,TRBV2,ASSGLAIPGELF
.,TRBJ2-7,TRBV10-3,ATTIDRGGYEQY
.,TRBJ1-1,TRBV2,ASSDLDERTEAF
.,TRBJ2-3,TRBV7-9,ASSPSTAGSTDTQY
.,TRBJ1-1,TRBV6-1,ASRVQEVTEAF
.,TRBJ2-7,TRBV4-3,ASSQDTGGNEQY
.,TRBJ2-7,TRBV5-1,ASSAGQGTFYEQY
.,TRBJ2-2,TRBV28,ASSFLRLAGANTGELF
.,TRBJ2-1,TRBV19,ASRPGTGYNEQF
.,TRBJ1-1,TRBV11-2,ASSLWTGGEAF
.,TRBJ1-1,TRBV15,ATSIGRANTEAF
.,TRBJ2-7,TRBV7-9,ASSPPNGELNEQY
.,TRBJ2-7,TRBV29-1,SVEDLAYPYEQY
.,TRBJ2-7,TRBV13,ASSLAQEDYEQY
.,TRBJ1-5,TRBV7-6,ASSLVNQPQH
.,TRBJ2-7,TRBV6-5,ASSSPGGIGYEQY
once,TRBJ2-6,TRBV5-6,ASSIDRDSGANVLT
.,TRBJ1-2,TRBV29-1,SVESGMGRNYGYT
.,TRBJ2-5,TRBV18,ASFYQAEETQY
.,TRBJ2-7,TRBV19,ASSAPQGGLSYEQY
.,TRBJ2-7,TRBV30,AWSSSGGSYEQY
.,TRBJ2-5,TRBV27,ASSFISGQETQY
.,TRBJ1-2,TRBV5-5,ASSLDRTGYGYT
.,TRBJ2-1,TRBV5-1,ASSPTTSPEEQF
.,TRBJ2-3,TRBV4-2,ASSQESSGGDTQY
.,TRBJ1-2,TRBV29-1,SVGTGEDGYT
.,TRBJ2-3,TRBV27,ASSDRRSTDTQY
.,TRBJ1-5,TRBV7-6,ASSQDRGGQPQH
.,TRBJ1-4,TRBV27,ATMSSGNEKLF